These 6 T cell receptor beta chains were sequenced from one sample in a study of breast tumors, draining lymph nodes, adjacent tissues. Via MiXCR, TCRdb re-called the multiplex PCR reads, giving one row per CDR3 protein. The sample shows 190,000 or so distinct CDR3 sequences, around 29% of them seen only once. Samples came from axillary lymph nodes draining the breast cancer. Input material: axillary lymph node tissue. The receptor set was obtained from a female donor with breast cancer. Some clones in this sample may be carry-over from other donors' samples.

Ten or more counts support this clonotype. The gene calls are TRBV20-1 and TRBJ2-3; TRBD1 aligns across 7 bases. The CDR3 contains 16 residues. J gave up 4 bases and V 6 bases, and 16 bases lay outside the gene matches. The germline CDR1 and CDR2 sequences are DFQATT and SNEGSKA (reference sequence). The CDR3 region has the DNA TGCAGTGCCCCCTACCCCCGACAGGGCGATTCAGATACGCAGTATTTT. It translates to CSAPYPRQGDSDTQYF.

This clonotype appeared many times. The rearrangement uses TRBV6-5 and TRBJ1-2; D may be TRBD1 (6 bases). V lost 6 bases and J 3 bases, leaving 14 bases between the germline ends. This CDR3 comprises 14 residues. Germline V lookup: CDR1 MNHEY, CDR2 SVGAGI. The CDR3 sequence is CASSPGATDYGYTF. The CDR3 DNA sequence: TGTGCCAGCAGCCCGGGGGCCACGGACTATGGCTACACCTTC.

This clonotype has only a few counts. At one of its ends the junction is not consistent with the germline gene, which may arise from a read error. The chain combines TRBV9 with TRBJ2-4, with D maybe TRBD2 (6 bases). The CDR3 consists of 16 residues. Germline-derived CDR1 and CDR2 are SGDLS and YYNGEE. The CDR3 here is CASSRDRGGGKNVQYF. CDR3 DNA: TGTGCCAGCAGCCGGGACCGGGGAGGAGGCAAAAACGTTCAGTACTTC.

This clonotype was counted many times. V and J are TRBV12-3 or TRBV12-4 and TRBJ1-3; tentatively, D is TRBD1 (6 bases). Trimming removed 5 bases at V and 6 bases at J, with 17 bases between. The CDR3 spans 15 residues. In nucleotides, the CDR3 is TGTGCCAGCAGTCTCCAAGGGGGGCTGTCAAACACCATATATTTT. It specifies CASSLQGGLSNTIYF.

In its sample, this clonotype was seen many times. The CDR3 nucleotides read TGTGCCAGCAGCCCACTGGAGACCCAGTACTTC. This sequence encodes CASSPLETQYF. The genes are TRBV7-8 and TRBJ2-5; no definite D call. Germline V CDR1 and CDR2: SGHVS, FQNEAQ. This CDR3 contains 11 residues. V lost 5 bases to trimming and J lost 5 bases, with 6 bases between them.

This clonotype was seen ten or more times. The chain links TRBV10-3 to TRBJ2-1, with a weak D call TRBD1 (7 bases). The germline V gene has CDR1 ENHRY and CDR2 SYGVKD. The CDR3 runs 12 residues. With 6 bases removed from V and 10 bases from J, the gap between germline ends came to 13 bases. The CDR3 DNA is TGTGCCATCAGGCGGGACAGCAGCGAGCAGTTCTTC. Translating it yields CAIRRDSSEQFF.